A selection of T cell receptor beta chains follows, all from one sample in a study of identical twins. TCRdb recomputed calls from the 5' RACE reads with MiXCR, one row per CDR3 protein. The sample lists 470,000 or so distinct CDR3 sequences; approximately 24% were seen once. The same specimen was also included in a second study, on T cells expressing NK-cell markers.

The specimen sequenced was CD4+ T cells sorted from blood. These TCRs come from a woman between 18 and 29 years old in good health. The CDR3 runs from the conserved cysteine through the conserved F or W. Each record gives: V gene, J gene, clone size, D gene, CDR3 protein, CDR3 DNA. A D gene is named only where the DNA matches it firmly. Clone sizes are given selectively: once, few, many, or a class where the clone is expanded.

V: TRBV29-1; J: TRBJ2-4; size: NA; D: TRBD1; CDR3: CSVGTGSDIQYF; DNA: TGCAGCGTGGGGACAGGGAGTGACATTCAGTACTTC
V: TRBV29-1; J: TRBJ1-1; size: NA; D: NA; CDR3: CSVETLGEAFF; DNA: TGCAGCGTTGAAACATTAGGCGAAGCTTTCTTT
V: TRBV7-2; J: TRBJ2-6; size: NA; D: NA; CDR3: CASSLSGATSGANVLTF; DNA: TGTGCCAGCAGCTTATCAGGGGCGACCTCTGGGGCCAACGTCCTGACTTTC
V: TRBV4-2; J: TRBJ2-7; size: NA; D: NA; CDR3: CASSQGRGKVNEQYF; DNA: TGTGCCAGCAGCCAAGGCCGGGGGAAGGTCAACGAGCAGTACTTC
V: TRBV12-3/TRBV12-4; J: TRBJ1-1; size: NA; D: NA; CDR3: CASKFGEPGDTEAFF; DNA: TGTGCCAGCAAGTTCGGAGAACCCGGGGACACTGAAGCTTTCTTT
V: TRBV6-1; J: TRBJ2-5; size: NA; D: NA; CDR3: CASWAWGRKTQYF; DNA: TGTGCCAGCTGGGCTTGGGGGCGGAAGACCCAGTACTTC
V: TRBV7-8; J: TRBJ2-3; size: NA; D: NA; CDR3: CASSGSRASTDTQYF; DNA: TGTGCCAGCAGTGGATCGCGGGCTAGCACAGATACGCAGTATTTT
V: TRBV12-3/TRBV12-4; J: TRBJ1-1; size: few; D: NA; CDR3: CASSETGVGRAFF; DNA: TGTGCCAGCAGTGAAACAGGTGTCGGCCGAGCTTTCTTT
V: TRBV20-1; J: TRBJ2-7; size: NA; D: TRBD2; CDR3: CSARLAYSYEQYF; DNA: TGCAGTGCCCGACTAGCGTACTCCTACGAGCAGTACTTC
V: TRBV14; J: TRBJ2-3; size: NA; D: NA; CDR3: CASSQEKGGFTDTQYF; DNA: TGTGCCAGCAGCCAAGAAAAGGGCGGTTTCACAGATACGCAGTATTTT
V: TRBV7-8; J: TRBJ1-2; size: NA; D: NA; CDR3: CASSLVGAGGYTF; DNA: TGTGCCAGCAGCTTAGTAGGGGCAGGAGGCTACACCTTC
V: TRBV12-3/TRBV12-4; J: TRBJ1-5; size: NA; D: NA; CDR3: CASSREGRGNQPQHF; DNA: TGTGCCAGCAGTCGGGAGGGTCGGGGCAATCAGCCCCAGCATTTT
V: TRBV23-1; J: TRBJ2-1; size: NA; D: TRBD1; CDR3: CASSQSLRTGGYNEQFF; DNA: TGCGCCAGCAGTCAATCGTTAAGGACAGGAGGATACAATGAGCAGTTCTTC
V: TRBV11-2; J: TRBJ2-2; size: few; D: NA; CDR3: CASSFFPGHGELFF; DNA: TGTGCCAGCAGCTTTTTTCCGGGGCACGGGGAGCTGTTTTTT
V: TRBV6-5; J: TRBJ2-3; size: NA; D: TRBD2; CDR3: CASSYLAGVPTDTQYF; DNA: TGTGCCAGCAGTTACCTAGCGGGAGTACCCACAGATACGCAGTATTTT
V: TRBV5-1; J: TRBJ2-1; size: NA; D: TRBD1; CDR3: CASSSGQTVYEQFF; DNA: TGCGCCAGCAGCTCGGGACAGACTGTCTATGAGCAGTTCTTC
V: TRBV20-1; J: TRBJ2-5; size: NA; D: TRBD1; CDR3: CSAKRAGTVQTQYF; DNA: TGCAGTGCTAAACGGGCAGGGACAGTGCAGACCCAGTACTTC
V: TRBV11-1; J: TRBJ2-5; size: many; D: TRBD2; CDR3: CASSLGHGTSGRADVTQYF; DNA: TGTGCCAGCAGCTTAGGGCACGGGACTAGCGGGAGGGCCGACGTGACCCAGTACTTC
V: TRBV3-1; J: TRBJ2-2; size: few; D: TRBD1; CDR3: CASSRDRGSTGELFF; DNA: TGTGCCAGCAGCCGGGACAGGGGATCCACCGGGGAGCTGTTTTTT
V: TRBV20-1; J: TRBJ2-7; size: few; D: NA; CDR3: CSAPPVPGDYEQYF; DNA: TGCAGTGCTCCCCCGGTTCCGGGGGATTACGAGCAGTACTTC